This T cell receptor beta chain appears in the sequencing data of a study of blood T cells in healthy people across ages. It was with a sample-barcoded 5' primer and a J-beta primer mix that a second PCR of roughly 6 to 12 cycles was run. Via MiXCR, TCRdb re-called the 5' RACE reads, giving one row per CDR3 protein. Of approximately 1.5 million distinct CDR3 sequences listed, 30% to 40% are singletons. The source material was blood. This receptor was obtained from a woman in her twenties or thirties in good health.

CDR3 loop: CASRSGSMGEQYF. The CDR3 DNA reads TGTGCCAGCAGATCAGGGTCCATGGGCGAGCAGTACTTC. V and J are TRBV27 and TRBJ2-7, with D possibly being TRBD1 (5 bases). The V and J ends lost 6 bases and 6 bases respectively, with 15 bases between them. Germline lookup yields CDR1 MNHEY and CDR2 SMNVEV (reference sequence). The CDR3 is made up of 13 amino acids.